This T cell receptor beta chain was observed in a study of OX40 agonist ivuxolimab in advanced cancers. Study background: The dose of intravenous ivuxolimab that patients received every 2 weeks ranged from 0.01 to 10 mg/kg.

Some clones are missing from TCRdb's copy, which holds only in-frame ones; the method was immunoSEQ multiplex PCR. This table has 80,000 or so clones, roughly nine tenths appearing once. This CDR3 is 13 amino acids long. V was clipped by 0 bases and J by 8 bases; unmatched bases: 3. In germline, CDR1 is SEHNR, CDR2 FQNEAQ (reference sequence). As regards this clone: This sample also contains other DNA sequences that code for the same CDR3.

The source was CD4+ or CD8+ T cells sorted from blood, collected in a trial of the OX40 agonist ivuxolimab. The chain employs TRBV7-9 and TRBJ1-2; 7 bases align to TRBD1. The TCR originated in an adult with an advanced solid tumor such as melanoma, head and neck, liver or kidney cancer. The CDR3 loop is CASSLAGGAGYTF. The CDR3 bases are TGTGCCAGCAGCTTAGCAGGGGGCGCCGGCTACACCTTC.